This T cell receptor beta chain was obtained from a study of CD8+ T cells in alopecia areata. Study conclusions and caveats: Scalp clonality dropped significantly under tofacitinib, as did expanded CD8+ top-100 clones. Numerous expanded lesional clones remained in scalp and blood during tofacitinib.

Sequencing relied on a cDNA template that was reverse transcribed from extracted RNA. Assay: immunoSEQ multiplex PCR; the TCRdb copy retains only in-frame clones and omits some. The data contain 170,000 or so clones, around three fifths of them singletons. V lost 5 bases and J 2 bases, leaving 19 bases between the germline ends. This CDR3 is 16 amino acids long. CDR1 and CDR2 from the germline V gene are SGHDT and YYEEEE. This clone was seen a few times. No antigen is known for it. The treatment denotes: oral pan-JAK inhibitor, 5-10 mg twice daily. The V and J genes are TRBV5-6 and TRBJ1-2; no firm D call. The source material was CD8+ T cells sorted from blood, sampled at week 24, from a patient treated with tofacitinib. The source of this sequence is a human donor with alopecia areata. The CDR3 nucleotides read TGTGCCAGCAGTTATGCCCTTTACGACAAGAACTATGGCTACACCTTC. As protein: CASSYALYDKNYGYTF.